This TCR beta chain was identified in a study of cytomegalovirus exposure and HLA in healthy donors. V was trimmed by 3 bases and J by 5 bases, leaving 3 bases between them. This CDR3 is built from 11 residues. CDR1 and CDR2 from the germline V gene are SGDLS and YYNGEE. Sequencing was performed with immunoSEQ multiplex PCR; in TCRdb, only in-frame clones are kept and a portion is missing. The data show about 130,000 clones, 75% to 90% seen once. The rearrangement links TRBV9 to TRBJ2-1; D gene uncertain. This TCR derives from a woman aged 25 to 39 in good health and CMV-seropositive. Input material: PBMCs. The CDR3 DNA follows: TGTGCCAGCAGCGGCGACAATGAGCAGTTCTTC. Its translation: CASSGDNEQFF.